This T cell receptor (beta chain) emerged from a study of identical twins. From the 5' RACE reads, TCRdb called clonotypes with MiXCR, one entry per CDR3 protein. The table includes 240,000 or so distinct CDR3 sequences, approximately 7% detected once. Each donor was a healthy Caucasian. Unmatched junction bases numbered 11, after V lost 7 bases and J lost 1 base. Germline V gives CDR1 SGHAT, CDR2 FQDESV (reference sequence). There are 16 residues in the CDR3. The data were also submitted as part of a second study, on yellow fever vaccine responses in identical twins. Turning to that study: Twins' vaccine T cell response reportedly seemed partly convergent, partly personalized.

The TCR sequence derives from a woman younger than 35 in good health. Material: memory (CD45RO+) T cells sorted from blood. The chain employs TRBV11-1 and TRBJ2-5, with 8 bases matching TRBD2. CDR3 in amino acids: CASTSSPGTSQETQYF. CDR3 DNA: TGTGCCAGCACCTCCTCTCCGGGGACTAGCCAAGAGACCCAGTACTTC. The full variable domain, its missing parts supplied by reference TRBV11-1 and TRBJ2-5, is EAEVAQSPRYKITEKSQAVAFWCDPISGHATLYWYRQILGQGPELLVQFQDESVVDDSQLPKDRFSAERLKGVDSTLKIQPAELGDSAMYLCASTSSPGTSQETQYFGPGTRLLVL.